This record concerns one T cell receptor (beta chain) sequence. This specimen comes from a study of shared clonotypes between healthy human individuals. The length of the CDR3 is 14 residues. From germline, CDR1 is GTSNPN and CDR2 SVGIG (reference sequence). Trimming took 3 bases from V and 0 from J, leaving 11 bases between them. The method was immunoSEQ multiplex PCR; TCRdb's version includes in-frame clones alone and lacks a portion of them. The repertoire holds a few hundred thousand clones, with 70% to 75% as singletons. This receptor was obtained from a man aged 25 to 45 in good health. The chain carries TRBV30 and TRBJ2-5, with D unresolved. The sequenced material came from memory CD4+ T cells sorted from blood. Stated subset: CD45RA-negative fraction. CDR3 loop: CAWRGRSYQETQYF. The CDR3 bases are TGTGCCTGGAGAGGACGGTCGTACCAAGAGACCCAGTACTTC.